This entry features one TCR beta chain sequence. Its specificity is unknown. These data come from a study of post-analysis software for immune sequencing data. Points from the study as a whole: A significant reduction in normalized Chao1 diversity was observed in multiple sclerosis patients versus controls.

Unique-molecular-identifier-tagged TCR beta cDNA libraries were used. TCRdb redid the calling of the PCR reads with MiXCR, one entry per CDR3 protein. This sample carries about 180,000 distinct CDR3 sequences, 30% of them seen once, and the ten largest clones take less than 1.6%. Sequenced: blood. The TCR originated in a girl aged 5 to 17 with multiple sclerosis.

The CDR3 DNA follows: TGCGCCAGCAGCCAAGGGACAAAAAATCAGCCCCAGCATTTT. Amino acids: CASSQGTKNQPQHF. The V and J genes are TRBV4-1 and TRBJ1-5; a possible D gene is TRBD1 (5 bases). Deletions cut 1 base from V and 4 bases from J, with 8 bases between. This CDR3 contains 14 residues. Germline V gene lookup returns CDR1 MGHRA and CDR2 YSYEKL.